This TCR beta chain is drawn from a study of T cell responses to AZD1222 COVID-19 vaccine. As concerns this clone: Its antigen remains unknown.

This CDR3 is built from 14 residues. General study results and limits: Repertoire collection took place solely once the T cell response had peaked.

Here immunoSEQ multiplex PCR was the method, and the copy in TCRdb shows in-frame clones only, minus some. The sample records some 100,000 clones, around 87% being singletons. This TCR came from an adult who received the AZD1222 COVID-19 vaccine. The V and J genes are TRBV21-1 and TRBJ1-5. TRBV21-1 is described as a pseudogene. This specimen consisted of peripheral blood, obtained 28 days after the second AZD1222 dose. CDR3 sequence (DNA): TGTGCCAGCAGCCCAAGGGGGGGTCATCAACCCCAGCATTTT. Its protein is CASSPRGGHQPQHF.